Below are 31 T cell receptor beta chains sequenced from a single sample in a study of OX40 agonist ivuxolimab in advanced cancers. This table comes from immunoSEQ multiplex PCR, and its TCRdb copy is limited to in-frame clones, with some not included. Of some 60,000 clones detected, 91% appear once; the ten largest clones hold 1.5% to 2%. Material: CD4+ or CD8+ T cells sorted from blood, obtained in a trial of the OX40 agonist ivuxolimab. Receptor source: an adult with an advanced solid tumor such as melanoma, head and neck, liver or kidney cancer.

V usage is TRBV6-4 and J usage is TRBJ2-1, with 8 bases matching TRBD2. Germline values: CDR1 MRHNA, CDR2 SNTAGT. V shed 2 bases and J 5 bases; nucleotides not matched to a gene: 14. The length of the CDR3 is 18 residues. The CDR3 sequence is CASSDLASGPSGHNEQFF. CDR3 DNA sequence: TGTGCCAGCAGTGACCTGGCTAGCGGGCCCTCGGGTCACAATGAGCAGTTCTTC.

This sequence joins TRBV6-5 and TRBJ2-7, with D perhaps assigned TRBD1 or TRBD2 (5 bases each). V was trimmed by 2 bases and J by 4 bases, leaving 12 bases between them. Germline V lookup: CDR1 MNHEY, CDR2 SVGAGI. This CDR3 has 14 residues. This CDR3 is CASSYGVEGYEQYF. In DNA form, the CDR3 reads TGTGCCAGCAGTTACGGGGTAGAGGGGTACGAGCAGTACTTC.

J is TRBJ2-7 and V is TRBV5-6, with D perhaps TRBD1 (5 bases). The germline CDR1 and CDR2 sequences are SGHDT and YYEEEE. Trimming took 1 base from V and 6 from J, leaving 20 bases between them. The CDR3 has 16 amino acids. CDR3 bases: TGTGCCAGCAGCTTGACGGGTTTGGGGCCACTAAGCGAGCAGTACTTC. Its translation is CASSLTGLGPLSEQYF.

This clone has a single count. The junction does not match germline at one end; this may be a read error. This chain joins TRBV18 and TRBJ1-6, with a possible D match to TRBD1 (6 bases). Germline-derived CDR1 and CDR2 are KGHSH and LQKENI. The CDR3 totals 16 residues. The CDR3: CASSPQGSGLDSPLHF. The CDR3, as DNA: TGTGCCAGCTCGCCACAGGGTTCGGGACTGGATTCACCCCTCCACTTT.

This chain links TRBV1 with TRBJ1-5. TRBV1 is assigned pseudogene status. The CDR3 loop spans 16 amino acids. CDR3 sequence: CTSSQGGLRGNQPQHF. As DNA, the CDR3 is TGCACCAGCAGCCAGGGAGGACTCCGAGGCAATCAGCCCCAGCATTTT.

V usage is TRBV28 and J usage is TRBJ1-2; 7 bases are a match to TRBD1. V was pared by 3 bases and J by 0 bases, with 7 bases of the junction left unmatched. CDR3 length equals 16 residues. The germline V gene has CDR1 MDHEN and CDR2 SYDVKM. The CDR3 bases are TGTGCCAGCAGTTTTCAGGGGGACAGTTCTAACTATGGCTACACCTTC. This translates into CASSFQGDSSNYGYTF.

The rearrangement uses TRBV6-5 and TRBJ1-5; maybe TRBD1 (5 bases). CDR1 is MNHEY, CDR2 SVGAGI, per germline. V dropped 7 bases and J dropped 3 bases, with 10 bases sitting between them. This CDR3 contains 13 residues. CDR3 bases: TGTGCCAGCACCGACAGTCTCAATCAGCCCCAGCATTTT. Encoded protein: CASTDSLNQPQHF.

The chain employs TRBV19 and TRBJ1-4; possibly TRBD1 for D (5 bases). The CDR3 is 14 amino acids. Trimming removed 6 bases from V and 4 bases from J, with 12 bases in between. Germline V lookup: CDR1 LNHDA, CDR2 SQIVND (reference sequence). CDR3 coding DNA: TGTGCCAGTAGAATCTGGGGGAATAATGAAAAACTGTTTTTT. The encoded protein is CASRIWGNNEKLFF.

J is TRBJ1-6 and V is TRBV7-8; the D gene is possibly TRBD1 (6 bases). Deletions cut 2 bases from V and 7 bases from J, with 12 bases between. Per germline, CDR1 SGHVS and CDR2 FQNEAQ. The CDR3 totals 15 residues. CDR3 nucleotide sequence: TGTGCCAGCAGCTTACAGGGGACGGTGAATTCACCCCTCCACTTT. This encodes CASSLQGTVNSPLHF.

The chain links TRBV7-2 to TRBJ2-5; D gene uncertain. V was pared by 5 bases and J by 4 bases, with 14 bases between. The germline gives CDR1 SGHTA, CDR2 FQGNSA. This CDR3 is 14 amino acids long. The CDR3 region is CASSVIRSAETQYF. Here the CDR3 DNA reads TGTGCCAGCAGCGTAATTCGGTCGGCAGAGACCCAGTACTTC.

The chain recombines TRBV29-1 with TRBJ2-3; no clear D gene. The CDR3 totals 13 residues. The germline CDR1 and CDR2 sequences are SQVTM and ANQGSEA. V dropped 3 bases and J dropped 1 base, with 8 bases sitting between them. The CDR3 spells CSVDRPGTDTQYF. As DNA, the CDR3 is TGCAGCGTTGATCGGCCGGGCACAGATACGCAGTATTTT.

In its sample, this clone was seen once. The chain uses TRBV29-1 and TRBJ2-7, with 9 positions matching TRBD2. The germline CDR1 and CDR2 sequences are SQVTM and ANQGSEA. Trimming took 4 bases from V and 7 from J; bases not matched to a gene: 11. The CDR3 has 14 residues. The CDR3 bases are TGCAGCGTTGTTGGCCTAGCGGGAATAGGTGAGCAGTACTTC. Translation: CSVVGLAGIGEQYF.

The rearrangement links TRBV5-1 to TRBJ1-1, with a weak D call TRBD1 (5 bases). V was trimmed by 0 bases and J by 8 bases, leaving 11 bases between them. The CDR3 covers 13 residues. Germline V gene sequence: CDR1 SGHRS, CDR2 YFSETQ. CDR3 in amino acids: CASSLEVGPEAFF. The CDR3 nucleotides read TGCGCCAGCAGCTTGGAGGTGGGGCCCGAAGCTTTCTTT.

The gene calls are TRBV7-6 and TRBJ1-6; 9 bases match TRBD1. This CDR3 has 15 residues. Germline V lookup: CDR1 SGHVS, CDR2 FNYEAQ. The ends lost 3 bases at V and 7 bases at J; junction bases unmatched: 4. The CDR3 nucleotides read TGTGCCAGCAGCTTGGGGACAGGGATGAATTCACCCCTCCACTTT. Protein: CASSLGTGMNSPLHF. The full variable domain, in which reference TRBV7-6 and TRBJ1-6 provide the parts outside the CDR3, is GAGVSQSPRYKVTKRGQDVALRCDPISGHVSLYWYRQALGQGPEFLTYFNYEAQQDKSGLPNDRFSAERPEGSISTLTIQRTEQRDSAMYRCASSLGTGMNSPLHFGNGTRLTVT.

The CDR3 protein is CAISTGPTAFF. In DNA form, the CDR3 reads TGTGCCATCAGTACAGGGCCAACTGCTTTCTTT. The gene calls are TRBV10-3 and TRBJ1-1; maybe TRBD1 (6 bases). The CDR3 sequence is 11 residues long. V gave up 5 bases and J gave up 11 bases, with 12 bases separating them. Germline V lookup: CDR1 ENHRY, CDR2 SYGVKD.

CDR3 protein: CASSMWRGNTEAFF. The CDR3 coding sequence is TGTGCCAGTAGTATGTGGAGGGGGAACACTGAAGCTTTCTTT. V and J are TRBV19 and TRBJ1-1; a possible D gene is TRBD1 (5 bases). From germline, CDR1 is LNHDA and CDR2 SQIVND (reference sequence). The germline V and J ends were trimmed by 3 bases and 1 base, with 9 bases remaining between them. The CDR3 contains 14 residues.

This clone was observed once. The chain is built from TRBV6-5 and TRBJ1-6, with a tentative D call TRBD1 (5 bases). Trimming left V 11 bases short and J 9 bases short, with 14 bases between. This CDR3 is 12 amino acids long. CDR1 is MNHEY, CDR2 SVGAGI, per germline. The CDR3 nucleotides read TGTGCCTCCGGCCAGGGAGGTTCACCCCTCCACTTT. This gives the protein CASGQGGSPLHF.

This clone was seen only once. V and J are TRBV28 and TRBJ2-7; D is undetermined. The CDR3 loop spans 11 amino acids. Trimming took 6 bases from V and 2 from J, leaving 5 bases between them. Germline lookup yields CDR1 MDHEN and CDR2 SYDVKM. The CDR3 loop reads CASSSTYEQYF. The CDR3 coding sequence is TGTGCCAGCAGCTCAACCTACGAGCAGTACTTC.

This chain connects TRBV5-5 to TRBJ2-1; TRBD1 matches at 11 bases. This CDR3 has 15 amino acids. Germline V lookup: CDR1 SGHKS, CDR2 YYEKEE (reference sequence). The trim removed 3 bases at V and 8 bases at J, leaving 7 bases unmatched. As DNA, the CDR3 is TGTGCCAGCAGCTCCCGGGACAGGGGGATCTATGAGCAGTTCTTC. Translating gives CASSSRDRGIYEQFF.

CDR3 region: CAWSVTGRTEAFF. CDR3 DNA sequence: TGTGCCTGGAGTGTAACAGGGAGGACTGAAGCTTTCTTT. V is TRBV30 and J is TRBJ1-1; a possible D gene is TRBD1 (6 bases). This CDR3 comprises 13 residues. CDR1 GTSNPN and CDR2 SVGIG come from the germline V gene (reference sequence). V was clipped by 0 bases and J by 5 bases, with 10 bases between them.

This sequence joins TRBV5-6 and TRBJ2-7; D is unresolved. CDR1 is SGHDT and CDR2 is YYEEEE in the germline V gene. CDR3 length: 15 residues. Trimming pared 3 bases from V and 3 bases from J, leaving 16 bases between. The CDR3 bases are TGTGCCAGCAGCTCCGTAGTGAGGACGGACTACGAGCAGTACTTC. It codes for CASSSVVRTDYEQYF.

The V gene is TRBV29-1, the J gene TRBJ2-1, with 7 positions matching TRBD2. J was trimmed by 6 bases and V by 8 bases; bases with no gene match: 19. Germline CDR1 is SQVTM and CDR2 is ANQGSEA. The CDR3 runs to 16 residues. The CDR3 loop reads CSSGGSPSNKVNEQFF. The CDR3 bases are TGCAGCTCCGGGGGGTCTCCTTCGAACAAGGTCAATGAGCAGTTCTTC.

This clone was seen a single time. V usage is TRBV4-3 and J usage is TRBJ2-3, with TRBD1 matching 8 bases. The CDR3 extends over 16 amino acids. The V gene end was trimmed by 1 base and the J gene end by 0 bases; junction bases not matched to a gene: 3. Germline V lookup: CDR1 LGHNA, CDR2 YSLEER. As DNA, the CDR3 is TGCGCCAGCAGCCAAGGACAGGGGCCGAGCACAGATACGCAGTATTTT. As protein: CASSQGQGPSTDTQYF.

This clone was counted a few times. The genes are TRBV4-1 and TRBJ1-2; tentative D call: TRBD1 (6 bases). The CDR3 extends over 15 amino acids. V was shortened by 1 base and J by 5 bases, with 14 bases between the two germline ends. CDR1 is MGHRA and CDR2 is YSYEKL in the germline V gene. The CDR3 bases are TGCGCCAGCAGCCAAGTACAGGGCGTACAATATGGCTACACCTTC. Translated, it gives CASSQVQGVQYGYTF.

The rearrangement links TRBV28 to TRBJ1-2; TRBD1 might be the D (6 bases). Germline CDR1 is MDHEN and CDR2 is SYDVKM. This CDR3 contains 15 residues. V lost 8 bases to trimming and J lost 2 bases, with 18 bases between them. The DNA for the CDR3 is TGTGCCAGCTCACTTTTGGGGGGGCTAAACTATGGCTACACCTTC. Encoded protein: CASSLLGGLNYGYTF.

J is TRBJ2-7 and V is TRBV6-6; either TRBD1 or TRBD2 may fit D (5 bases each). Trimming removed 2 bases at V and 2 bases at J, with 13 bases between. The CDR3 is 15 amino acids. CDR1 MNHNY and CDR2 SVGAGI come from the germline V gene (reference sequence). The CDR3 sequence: CASSYPLGVAYEQYF. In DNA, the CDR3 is TGTGCCAGCAGTTACCCCTTGGGGGTTGCCTACGAGCAGTACTTC.

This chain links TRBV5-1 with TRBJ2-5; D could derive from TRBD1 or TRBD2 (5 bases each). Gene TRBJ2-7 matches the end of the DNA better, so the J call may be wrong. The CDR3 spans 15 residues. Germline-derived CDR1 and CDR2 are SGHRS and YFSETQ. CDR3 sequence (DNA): TGCGCCAGCAGCATAGGGGAGTCTAGGCCCTACGAGCAGTACTTC. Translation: CASSIGESRPYEQYF.

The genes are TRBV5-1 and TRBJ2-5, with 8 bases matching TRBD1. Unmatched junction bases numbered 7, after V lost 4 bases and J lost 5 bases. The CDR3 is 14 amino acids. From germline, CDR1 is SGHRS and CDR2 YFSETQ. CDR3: CASSNSDRAETQYF. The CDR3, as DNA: TGCGCCAGCAGCAATTCGGACAGGGCGGAGACCCAGTACTTC.

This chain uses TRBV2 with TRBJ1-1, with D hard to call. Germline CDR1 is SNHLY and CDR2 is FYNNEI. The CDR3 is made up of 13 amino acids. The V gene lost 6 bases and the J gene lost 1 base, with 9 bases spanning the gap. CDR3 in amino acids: CASSQGPNTEAFF. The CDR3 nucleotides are TGTGCCAGCAGCCAAGGACCGAACACTGAAGCTTTCTTT. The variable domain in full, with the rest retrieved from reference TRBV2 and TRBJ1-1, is EPEVTQTPSHQVTQMGQEVILRCVPISNHLYFYWYRQILGQKVEFLVSFYNNEISEKSEIFDDQFSVERPDGSNFTLKIRSTKLEDSAMYFCASSQGPNTEAFFGQGTRLTVV.

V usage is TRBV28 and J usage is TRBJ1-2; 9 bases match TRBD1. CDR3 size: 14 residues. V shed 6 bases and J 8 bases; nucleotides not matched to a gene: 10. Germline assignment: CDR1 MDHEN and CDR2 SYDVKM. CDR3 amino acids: CASSELQGARGYTF. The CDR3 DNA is TGTGCCAGCAGCGAACTACAGGGGGCGCGGGGCTACACCTTC.

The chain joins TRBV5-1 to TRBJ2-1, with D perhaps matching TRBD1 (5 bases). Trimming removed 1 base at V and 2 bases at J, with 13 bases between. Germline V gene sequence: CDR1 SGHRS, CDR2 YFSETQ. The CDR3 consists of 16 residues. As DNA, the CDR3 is TGCGCCAGCAGCTTGTTAGGGGATAGCACCTACAATGAGCAGTTCTTC. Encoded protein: CASSLLGDSTYNEQFF.